What follows describes a single T cell receptor beta chain. cDNA encoding TCR beta was synthesized via 5'RACE template switching incorporating UMIs. TCRdb reprocessed the 5' RACE reads and keeps a single row for each CDR3 protein, giving no DNA. This sample's clone table lists 300,000 or so distinct CDR3 sequences. The CDR3 has 16 amino acids. Germline CDR1 SGHTA, CDR2 FQGTGA. The data are from a study of T cells expressing NK-cell markers. Looking at the study overall: Sequencing covered eight donors, seven HCMV-seropositive and one seronegative.

Sample: blood T cells: a sorted CD56 or NKG2C T cell subset, CD4+ or CD8+ T cells, or bulk PBMC T cells (not recorded which). The chain carries TRBV7-3 and TRBJ2-1; as DNA is missing, the TRBD1 call by TCRdb cannot be tested. This TCR derives from a woman between 18 and 70 years old in good health. Here the CDR3 reads CASSLLGGGSYNEQFF.